This T cell receptor beta chain derives from a study of control samples from healthy donors and cancer patients. Germline V lookup: CDR1 SSHAT, CDR2 FNYEAQ (reference sequence). The CDR3 loop spans 16 amino acids. With 5 bases clipped from V and 4 bases from J, the junction kept 6 bases outside the gene matches. Profiling relied on immunoSEQ multiplex PCR, and the TCRdb table lists in-frame clones only, not all of them. The table lists tens of thousands of clones, almost 90% of them singletons. The material sequenced was PBMCs. The chain has TRBV7-7 and TRBJ2-5, with TRBD2 matching 14 bases. The clonotype comes from a man between 60 and 70 years old with colorectal cancer. The CDR3: CASSPGLAGGSETQYF. The CDR3, as DNA: TGTGCCAGCAGCCCTGGACTAGCGGGGGGCTCAGAGACCCAGTACTTC.